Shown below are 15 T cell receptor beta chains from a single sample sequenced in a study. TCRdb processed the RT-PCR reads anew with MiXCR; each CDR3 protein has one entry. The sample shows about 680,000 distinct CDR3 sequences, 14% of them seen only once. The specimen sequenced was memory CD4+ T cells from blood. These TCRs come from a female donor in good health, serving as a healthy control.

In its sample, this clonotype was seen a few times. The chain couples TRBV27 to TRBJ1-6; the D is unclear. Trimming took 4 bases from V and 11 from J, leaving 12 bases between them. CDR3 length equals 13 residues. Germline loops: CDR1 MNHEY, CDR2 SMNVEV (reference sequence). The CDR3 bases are TGTGCCAGCAGTTCGCAACGGTGGGCACCCCTCCACTTT. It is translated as CASSSQRWAPLHF.

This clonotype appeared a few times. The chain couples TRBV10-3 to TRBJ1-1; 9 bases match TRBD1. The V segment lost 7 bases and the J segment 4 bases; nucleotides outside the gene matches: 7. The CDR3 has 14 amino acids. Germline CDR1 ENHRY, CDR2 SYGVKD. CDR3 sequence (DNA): TGTGCCATCACCGAGACAGGGGGTCGCACTGAAGCTTTCTTT. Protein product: CAITETGGRTEAFF.

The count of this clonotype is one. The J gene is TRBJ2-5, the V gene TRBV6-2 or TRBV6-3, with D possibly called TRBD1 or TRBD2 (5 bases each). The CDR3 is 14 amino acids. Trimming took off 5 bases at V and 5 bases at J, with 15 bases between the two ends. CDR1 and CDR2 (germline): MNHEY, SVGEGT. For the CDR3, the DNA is TGTGCCAGCAGTAGGGGACCGGCCAGGGAGACCCAGTACTTC. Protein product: CASSRGPARETQYF.

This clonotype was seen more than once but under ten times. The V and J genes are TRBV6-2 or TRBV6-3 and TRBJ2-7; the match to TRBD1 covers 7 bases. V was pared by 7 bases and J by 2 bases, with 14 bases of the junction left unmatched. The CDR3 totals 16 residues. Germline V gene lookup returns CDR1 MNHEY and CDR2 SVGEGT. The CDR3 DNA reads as TGTGCCAGCAAAACCCGAGGGACAGATACTACCTACGAGCAGTACTTC. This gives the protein CASKTRGTDTTYEQYF.

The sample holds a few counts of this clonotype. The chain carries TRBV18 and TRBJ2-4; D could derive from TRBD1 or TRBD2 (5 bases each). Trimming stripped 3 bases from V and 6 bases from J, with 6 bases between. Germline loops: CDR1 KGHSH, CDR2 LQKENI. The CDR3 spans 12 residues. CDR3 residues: CASSPGVNIQYF. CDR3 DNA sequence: TGTGCCAGCTCACCGGGGGTAAACATTCAGTACTTC. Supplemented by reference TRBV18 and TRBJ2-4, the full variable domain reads NAGVMQNPRHLVRRRGQEARLRCSPMKGHSHVYWYRQLPEEGLKFMVYLQKENIIDESGMPKERFSAEFPKEGPSILRIQQVVRGDSAAYFCASSPGVNIQYFGAGTRLSVL.

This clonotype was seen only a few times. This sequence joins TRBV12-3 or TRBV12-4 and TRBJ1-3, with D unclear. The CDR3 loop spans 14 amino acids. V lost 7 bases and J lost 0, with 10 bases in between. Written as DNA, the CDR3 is TGTGCCAGCAACCGACACCTCTCTGGAAACACCATATATTTT. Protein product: CASNRHLSGNTIYF.

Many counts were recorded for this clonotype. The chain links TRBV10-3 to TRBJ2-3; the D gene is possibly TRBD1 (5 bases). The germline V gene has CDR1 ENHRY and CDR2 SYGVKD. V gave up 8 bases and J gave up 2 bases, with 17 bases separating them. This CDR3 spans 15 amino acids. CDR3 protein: CAIHKDSSPTDTQYF. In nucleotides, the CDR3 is TGTGCCATCCACAAAGACAGCTCCCCCACAGATACGCAGTATTTT.

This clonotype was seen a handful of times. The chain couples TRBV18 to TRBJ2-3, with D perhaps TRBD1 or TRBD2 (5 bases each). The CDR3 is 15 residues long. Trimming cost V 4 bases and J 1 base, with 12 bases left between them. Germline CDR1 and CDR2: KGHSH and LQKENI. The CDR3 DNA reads TGTGCCAGCTCACTAGGGACGGACCGCACAGATACGCAGTATTTT. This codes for CASSLGTDRTDTQYF.

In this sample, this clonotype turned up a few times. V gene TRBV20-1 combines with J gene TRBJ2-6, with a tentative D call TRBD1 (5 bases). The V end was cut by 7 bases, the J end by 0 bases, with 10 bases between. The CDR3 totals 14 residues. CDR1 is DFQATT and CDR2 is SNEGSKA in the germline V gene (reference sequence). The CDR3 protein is CSVGRGSGANVLTF. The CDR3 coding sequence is TGCAGTGTGGGGCGAGGCTCTGGGGCCAACGTCCTGACTTTC.

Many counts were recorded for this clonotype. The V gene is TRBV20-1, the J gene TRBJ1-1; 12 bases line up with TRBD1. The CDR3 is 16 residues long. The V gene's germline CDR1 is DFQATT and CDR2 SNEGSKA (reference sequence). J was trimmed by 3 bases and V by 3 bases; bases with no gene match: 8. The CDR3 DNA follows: TGCAGTGCTAGGGGGGACAGGGGGCGCCAGGACACTGAAGCTTTCTTT. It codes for CSARGDRGRQDTEAFF.

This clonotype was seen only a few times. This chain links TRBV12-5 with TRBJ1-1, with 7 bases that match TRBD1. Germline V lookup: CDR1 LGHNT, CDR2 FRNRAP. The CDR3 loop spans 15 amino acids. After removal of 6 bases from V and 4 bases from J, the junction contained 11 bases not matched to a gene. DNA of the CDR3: TGTGCTAGTGGAACAAGTGACAGGGTCGGCACTGAAGCTTTCTTT. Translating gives CASGTSDRVGTEAFF. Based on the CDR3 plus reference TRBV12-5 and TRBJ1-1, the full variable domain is DARVTQTPRHKVTEMGQEVTMRCQPILGHNTVFWYRQTMMQGLELLAYFRNRAPLDDSGMPKDRFSAEMPDATLATLKIQPSEPRDSAVYFCASGTSDRVGTEAFFGQGTRLTVV.

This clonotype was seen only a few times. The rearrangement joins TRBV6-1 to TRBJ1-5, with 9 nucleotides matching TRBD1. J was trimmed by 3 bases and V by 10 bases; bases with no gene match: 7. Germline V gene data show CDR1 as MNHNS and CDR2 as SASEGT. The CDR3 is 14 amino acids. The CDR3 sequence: CATSGQGHNQPQHF. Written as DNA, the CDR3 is TGTGCCACTTCGGGACAGGGCCACAATCAGCCCCAGCATTTT.

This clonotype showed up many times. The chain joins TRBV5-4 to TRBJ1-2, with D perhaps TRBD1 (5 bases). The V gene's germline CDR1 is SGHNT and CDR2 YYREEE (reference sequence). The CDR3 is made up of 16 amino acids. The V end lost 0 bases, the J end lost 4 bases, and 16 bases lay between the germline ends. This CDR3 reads CASSLDGRGASYGYTF. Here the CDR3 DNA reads TGTGCCAGCAGCTTGGATGGTAGGGGAGCTTCCTATGGCTACACCTTC.

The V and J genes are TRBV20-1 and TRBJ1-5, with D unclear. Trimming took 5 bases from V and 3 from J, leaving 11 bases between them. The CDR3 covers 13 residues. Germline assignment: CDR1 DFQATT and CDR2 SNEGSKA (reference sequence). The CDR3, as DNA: TGCAGTGCTCTCCGACCTAACAATCAGCCCCAGCATTTT. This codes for CSALRPNNQPQHF.

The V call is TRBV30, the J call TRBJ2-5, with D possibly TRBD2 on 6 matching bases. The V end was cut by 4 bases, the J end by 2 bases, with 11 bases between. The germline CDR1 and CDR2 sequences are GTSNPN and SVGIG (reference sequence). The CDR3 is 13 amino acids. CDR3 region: CAWTPGGQETQYF. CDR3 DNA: TGTGCCTGGACCCCCGGGGGTCAAGAGACCCAGTACTTC.